There are a few counts of the clone carrying this T cell receptor beta chain. The data originate from a study of blood T cell repertoires in COVID-19. Study in general: Specimens from acute and convalescent COVID-19 originated in the United States, Italy and Spain. In each case, the material was cDNA or gDNA derived from T cells, B-cell-depleted T cells, or PBMCs.

Study processing details: Reference gene primer amplification gave estimated nucleated cell counts. Only in-frame clones appear in the TCRdb table, and some are missing; sequencing was by immunoSEQ multiplex PCR. D and trimming come from the DNA, and the V and J calls and clone size come from that table. The sample lists roughly 76,000 clones; around nine tenths were seen once. This CDR3 is built from 13 residues. Germline assignment: CDR1 LGHDT and CDR2 YNNKEL (reference sequence). V was clipped by 5 bases and J by 4 bases, with 9 bases between them. The chain is built from TRBV3-1 (or the pseudogene TRBV3-2) and TRBJ1-5; D remains ambiguous. Material: peripheral blood. This clonotype was sampled from a man between 25 and 39 years old with acute or convalescent COVID-19. The CDR3 DNA reads as TGTGCCAGCAGCAATCAGAGGAATCAGCCCCAGCATTTT. The encoded protein is CASSNQRNQPQHF.